Given below is one T cell receptor (beta chain) in context. No antigen is known for it. This specimen belongs to a study of cytomegalovirus exposure and HLA in healthy donors. Study outcomes and limitations: An analysis was carried out later, and it reportedly showed fewer N-insertions in an Asian-associated ancestry cluster than the approximately 610-donor mean. One cluster of highly shared sequence variants probably arose as a sequencing artifact.

Researchers ran the PCR with 60 Vbeta and 13 Jbeta primers. Measured with immunoSEQ multiplex PCR; TCRdb has only the in-frame clones, and not every one. The sample has around 150,000 clones, roughly 80% seen once. After removal of 4 bases from V and 5 bases from J, the junction contained 5 bases not matched to a gene. There are 14 residues in the CDR3. In germline, CDR1 is MNHNS, CDR2 SASEGT. What was sequenced was PBMCs. V is TRBV6-1 and J is TRBJ2-5, with 9 positions matching TRBD2. This TCR derives from a male donor in good health and CMV-seronegative. This CDR3 is CASSGGTSRETQYF. Here the CDR3 DNA reads TGTGCCAGCAGTGGAGGGACTAGCCGGGAGACCCAGTACTTC.